The 18 T cell receptor beta chains in this list originate from one sample, sequenced in a study of shared clonotypes between healthy human individuals. CD45RO negativity and positive selection for CCR7 defined naive CD8 cells, a population that excluded terminally differentiated effector memory CD45RA+ cells. TCRdb keeps only in-frame clones here, not all; method: immunoSEQ multiplex PCR. This sample has 800,000 or so clones, with roughly 96% found just once. Sequenced: naive CD8+ T cells sorted from blood. The receptors originated from a man aged 30-40 years in good health.

Details on this clone: Other DNA sequences in the sample encode the same CDR3. The chain uses TRBV28 and TRBJ1-1, with D uncertain. Germline loops: CDR1 MDHEN, CDR2 SYDVKM. The CDR3 has 11 residues. Deletions cut 2 bases from V and 7 bases from J, with 5 bases between. CDR3 bases: TGTGCCAGCAGTTTAAGCAGTGAAGCTTTCTTT. Translation gives CASSLSSEAFF.

J is TRBJ1-5 and V is TRBV6-5, with D possibly TRBD1 on 5 matching bases. Trimming stripped 5 bases from V and 2 bases from J, with 10 bases between. The germline V gene has CDR1 MNHEY and CDR2 SVGAGI. The CDR3 is 14 residues long. CDR3 nucleotide sequence: TGTGCCAGCAGTGAGGGGCCGGGCAATCAGCCCCAGCATTTT. Protein: CASSEGPGNQPQHF.

The rearrangement uses TRBV30 and TRBJ2-1; 11 bases align to TRBD2. This CDR3 has 18 residues. The germline gives CDR1 GTSNPN, CDR2 SVGIG (reference sequence). J gave up 10 bases and V 1 base, and 18 bases lay outside the gene matches. CDR3: CAWSGRVAGGVPYREQFF. The CDR3 DNA reads as TGTGCCTGGAGTGGTAGGGTAGCGGGAGGGGTCCCCTACCGGGAGCAGTTCTTC.

This rearrangement joins TRBV9 to TRBJ2-1; no definite D call. V lost 3 bases and J lost 6, with 7 bases in between. The V gene's germline CDR1 is SGDLS and CDR2 YYNGEE. CDR3 length: 12 residues. CDR3 nucleotide sequence: TGTGCCAGCAGCGGGATCGGCAATGAGCAGTTCTTC. Its translation: CASSGIGNEQFF.

The chain carries TRBV28 and TRBJ2-3, with D possibly TRBD2 on 5 matching bases. With 6 bases removed from V and 2 bases from J, the gap between germline ends came to 12 bases. The CDR3 extends over 14 amino acids. Germline CDR1 MDHEN, CDR2 SYDVKM. The CDR3 DNA reads TGTGCCAGCAGCCCCCGGGGAACCACAGATACGCAGTATTTT. This translates into CASSPRGTTDTQYF.

V is TRBV7-8 and J is TRBJ2-1; D call uncertain. The CDR3 has 13 amino acids. CDR1 SGHVS and CDR2 FQNEAQ come from the germline V gene. V shed 1 base and J shed 3 bases, with 4 bases lying between them. This CDR3 reads CASSLGNYNEQFF. For the CDR3, the DNA is TGTGCCAGCAGCTTAGGGAACTACAATGAGCAGTTCTTC. The variable domain in full, with the rest retrieved from reference TRBV7-8 and TRBJ2-1, is GAGVSQSPRYKVAKRGQDVALRCDPISGHVSLFWYQQALGQGPEFLTYFQNEAQLDKSGLPSDRFFAERPEGSVSTLKIQRTQQEDSAVYLCASSLGNYNEQFFGPGTRLTVL.

V and J are TRBV2 and TRBJ1-5; no clear D. The CDR3 extends over 15 amino acids. The ends were cut back, 2 bases at V and 1 base at J, with 9 bases in the middle. The V gene's germline CDR1 is SNHLY and CDR2 FYNNEI. CDR3 nucleotide sequence: TGTGCCAGCAGTGAAAGGGTGAGGAGCAATCAGCCCCAGCATTTT. This sequence encodes CASSERVRSNQPQHF.

The chain carries TRBV29-1 and TRBJ2-7; 8 bases are a match to TRBD2. Trimming took 6 bases from V and 0 from J; bases not matched to a gene: 13. Germline lookup yields CDR1 SQVTM and CDR2 ANQGSEA. The CDR3 extends over 16 amino acids. CDR3 bases: TGCAGCGTCTCCGGATCAGGTCTAGCGGGCTCCTACGAGCAGTACTTC. This sequence encodes CSVSGSGLAGSYEQYF.

The chain is built from TRBV28 and TRBJ1-2; 7 bases align to TRBD1. The V segment lost 3 bases and the J segment 3 bases; nucleotides outside the gene matches: 4. Germline lookup yields CDR1 MDHEN and CDR2 SYDVKM. The CDR3 contains 14 residues. The chain's CDR3 is CASSLRGTDYGYTF. In nucleotides, the CDR3 is TGTGCCAGCAGTTTGCGCGGGACAGACTATGGCTACACCTTC.

The V call is TRBV28, the J call TRBJ2-5; tentative D call: TRBD1 (5 bases). CDR1 and CDR2 from the germline V gene are MDHEN and SYDVKM. V gave up 7 bases and J gave up 8 bases, with 11 bases separating them. This CDR3 region has 11 residues. The CDR3 DNA reads as TGTGCCAGCACCGAAGACAGAACCCAGTACTTC. Its protein product is CASTEDRTQYF. The entire variable domain, with the rest obtained from reference TRBV28 and TRBJ2-5, is as follows: DVKVTQSSRYLVKRTGEKVFLECVQDMDHENMFWYRQDPGLGLRLIYFSYDVKMKEKGDIPEGYSVSREKKERFSLILESASTNQTSMYLCASTEDRTQYFGPGTRLLVL.

Comment on this clone: The sample carries other DNA sequences with the same CDR3. The V gene is TRBV27, the J gene TRBJ2-7; 7 nucleotides match TRBD1. Trimming took 5 bases from V and 3 from J; bases not matched to a gene: 4. The CDR3 sequence is 13 residues long. CDR1 is MNHEY, CDR2 SMNVEV, per germline (reference sequence). The DNA of the CDR3 is TGTGCCAGCAGTCTTCGACAGGGCTACGAGCAGTACTTC. Translated: CASSLRQGYEQYF.

This clone occurred once. V usage is TRBV9 and J usage is TRBJ2-7, with 8 bases matching TRBD1. The CDR3 has 14 residues. CDR1 and CDR2 (germline): SGDLS, YYNGEE. The J segment lost 7 bases and the V segment lost 4 bases, leaving 10 bases of the junction unmatched. The CDR3 coding sequence is TGTGCCAGCAGCTCCGGGACAGGACTTGGGGAGCAGTACTTC. Translating gives CASSSGTGLGEQYF.

The V gene is TRBV7-9, the J gene TRBJ2-5, with D tentatively TRBD1 (5 bases). The CDR3 contains 17 residues. The germline gives CDR1 SEHNR, CDR2 FQNEAQ (reference sequence). With 1 base removed from V and 7 bases from J, the gap between germline ends came to 22 bases. The CDR3 is CASSLVTPFSDKWTQYF. The DNA for the CDR3 is TGTGCCAGCAGCTTAGTAACCCCATTTTCGGACAAGTGGACCCAGTACTTC. The full variable domain, rest sourced from reference TRBV7-9 and TRBJ2-5, is DTGVSQNPRHKITKRGQNVTFRCDPISEHNRLYWYRQTLGQGPEFLTYFQNEAQLEKSRLLSDRFSAERPKGSFSTLEIQRTEQGDSAMYLCASSLVTPFSDKWTQYFGPGTRLLVL.

The chain couples TRBV19 to TRBJ1-3; D is unclear. There are 14 residues in the CDR3. V was trimmed by 5 bases and J by 0 bases, leaving 8 bases between them. The V gene's germline CDR1 is LNHDA and CDR2 SQIVND (reference sequence). Here the CDR3 DNA reads TGTGCCAGTAGTTCGGGCAGCTCTGGAAACACCATATATTTT. Its translation: CASSSGSSGNTIYF. The variable domain in full, with the rest retrieved from reference TRBV19 and TRBJ1-3, is DGGITQSPKYLFRKEGQNVTLSCEQNLNHDAMYWYRQDPGQGLRLIYYSQIVNDFQKGDIAEGYSVSREKKESFPLTVTSAQKNPTAFYLCASSSGSSGNTIYFGEGSWLTVV.

The CDR3: CASESPSYNEQFF. For the CDR3, the DNA is TGTGCCAGCGAGTCCCCTTCCTACAATGAGCAGTTCTTC. The V and J genes are TRBV9 and TRBJ2-1; no clear D. V lost 7 bases and J 1 base, leaving 9 bases between the germline ends. CDR1 is SGDLS and CDR2 is YYNGEE in the germline V gene. The length of the CDR3 is 13 residues. Using reference TRBV9 and TRBJ2-1 for the parts outside the CDR3, the full variable domain is DSGVTQTPKHLITATGQRVTLRCSPRSGDLSVYWYQQSLDQGLQFLIQYYNGEERAKGNILERFSAQQFPDLHSELNLSSLELGDSALYFCASESPSYNEQFFGPGTRLTVL.

The chain recombines TRBV9 with TRBJ2-7; tentative D call: TRBD2 (6 bases). CDR1 is SGDLS, CDR2 YYNGEE, per germline. The CDR3 consists of 14 residues. V was shortened by 3 bases and J by 3 bases, with 13 bases between the two germline ends. The CDR3 DNA follows: TGTGCCAGCAGCGGGAGTGGAGGGGTCTACGAGCAGTACTTC. Amino acid sequence: CASSGSGGVYEQYF.

The V call is TRBV7-9, the J call TRBJ2-3, with 7 bases lining up with TRBD2. The trim removed 2 bases at V and 6 bases at J, leaving 11 bases unmatched. CDR1 and CDR2 (germline): SEHNR, FQNEAQ (reference sequence). The CDR3 length is 16 residues. CDR3 sequence reads: CASSLWEGPLMDTQYF. The CDR3, as DNA: TGTGCCAGCAGCTTATGGGAGGGCCCCCTAATGGATACGCAGTATTTT.

The chain combines TRBV27 with TRBJ2-2, with D hard to call. CDR1 and CDR2 from the germline V gene are MNHEY and SMNVEV (reference sequence). V was cut by 2 bases and J by 4 bases, with 5 bases left in between. The CDR3 is made up of 13 amino acids. The CDR3 sequence: CASSLPSTGELFF. As DNA, the CDR3 is TGTGCCAGCAGTTTACCCAGCACCGGGGAGCTGTTTTTT.